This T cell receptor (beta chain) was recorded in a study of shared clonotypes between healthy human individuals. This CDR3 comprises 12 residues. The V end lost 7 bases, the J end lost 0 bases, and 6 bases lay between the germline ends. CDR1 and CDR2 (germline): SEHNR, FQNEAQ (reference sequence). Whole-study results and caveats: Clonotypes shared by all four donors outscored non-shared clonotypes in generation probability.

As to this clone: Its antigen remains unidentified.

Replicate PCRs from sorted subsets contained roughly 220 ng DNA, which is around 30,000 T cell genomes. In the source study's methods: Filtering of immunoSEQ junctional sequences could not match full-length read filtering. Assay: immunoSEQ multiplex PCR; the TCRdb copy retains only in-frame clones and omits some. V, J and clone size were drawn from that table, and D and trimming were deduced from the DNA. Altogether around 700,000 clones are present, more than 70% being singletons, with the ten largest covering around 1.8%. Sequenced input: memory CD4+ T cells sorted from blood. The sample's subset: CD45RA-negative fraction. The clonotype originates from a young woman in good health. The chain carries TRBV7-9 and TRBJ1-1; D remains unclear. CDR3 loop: CASTLMNTEAFF. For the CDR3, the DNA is TGTGCCAGCACCCTGATGAACACTGAAGCTTTCTTT.